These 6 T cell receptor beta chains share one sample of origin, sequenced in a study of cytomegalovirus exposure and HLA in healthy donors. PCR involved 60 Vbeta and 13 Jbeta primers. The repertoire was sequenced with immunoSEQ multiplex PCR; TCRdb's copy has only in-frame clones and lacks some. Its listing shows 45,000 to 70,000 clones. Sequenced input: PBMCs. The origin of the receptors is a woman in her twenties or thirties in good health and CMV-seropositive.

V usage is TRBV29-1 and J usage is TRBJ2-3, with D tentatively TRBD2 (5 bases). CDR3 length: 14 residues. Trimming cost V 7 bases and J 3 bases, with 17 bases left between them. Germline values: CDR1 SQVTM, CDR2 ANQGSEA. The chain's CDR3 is CSAGGLAGTDTQYF. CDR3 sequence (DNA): TGCAGCGCCGGAGGACTCGCCGGAACAGATACGCAGTATTTT.

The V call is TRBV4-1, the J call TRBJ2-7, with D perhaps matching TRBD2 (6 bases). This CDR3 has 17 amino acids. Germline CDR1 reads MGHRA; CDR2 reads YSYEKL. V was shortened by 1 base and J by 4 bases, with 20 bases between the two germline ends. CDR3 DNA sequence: TGCGCCAGCAGCCAAGGAGGGCCGGGACGGGAGTCTTACGAGCAGTACTTC. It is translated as CASSQGGPGRESYEQYF.

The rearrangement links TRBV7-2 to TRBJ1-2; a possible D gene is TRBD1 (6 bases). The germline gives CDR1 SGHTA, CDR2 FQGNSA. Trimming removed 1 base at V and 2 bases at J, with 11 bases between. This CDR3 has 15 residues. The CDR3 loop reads CASSLGPGENYGYTF. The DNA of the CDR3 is TGTGCCAGCAGCTTAGGGCCAGGGGAAAACTATGGCTACACCTTC.

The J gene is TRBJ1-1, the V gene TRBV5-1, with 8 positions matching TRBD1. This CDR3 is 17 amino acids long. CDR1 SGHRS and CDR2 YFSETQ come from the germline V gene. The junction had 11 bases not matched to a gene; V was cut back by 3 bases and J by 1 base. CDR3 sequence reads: CASSSTGQGWPNTEAFF. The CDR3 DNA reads TGCGCCAGCAGCTCTACTGGACAGGGCTGGCCGAACACTGAAGCTTTCTTT.

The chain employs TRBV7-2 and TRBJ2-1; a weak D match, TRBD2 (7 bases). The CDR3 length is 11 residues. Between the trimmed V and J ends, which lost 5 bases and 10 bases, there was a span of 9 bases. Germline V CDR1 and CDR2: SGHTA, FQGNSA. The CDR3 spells CASSGRGEQFF. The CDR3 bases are TGTGCCAGCAGCGGGAGGGGGGAGCAGTTCTTC.

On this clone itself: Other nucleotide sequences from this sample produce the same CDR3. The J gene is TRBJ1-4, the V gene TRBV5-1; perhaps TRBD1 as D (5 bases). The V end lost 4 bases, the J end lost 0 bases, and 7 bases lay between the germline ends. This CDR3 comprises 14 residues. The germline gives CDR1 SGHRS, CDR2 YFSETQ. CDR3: CASSPGATNEKLFF. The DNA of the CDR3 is TGCGCCAGCAGCCCGGGGGCAACTAATGAAAAACTGTTTTTT. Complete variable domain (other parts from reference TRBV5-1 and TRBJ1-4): KAGVTQTPRYLIKTRGQQVTLSCSPISGHRSVSWYQQTPGQGLQFLFEYFSETQRNKGNFPGRFSGRQFSNSRSEMNVSTLELGDSALYLCASSPGATNEKLFFGSGTQLSVL.